This entry concerns a single T cell receptor beta chain. Its specificity is not known. Naive CD8 populations comprised CD45RO-negative cells positively selected for CCR7, excluding terminally differentiated effector memory CD45RA+ cells. This specimen belongs to a study of shared clonotypes between healthy human individuals. Study summary: A donor's plate count was three for CD4 naive and three for CD4 memory; CD8 naive had two and CD8 memory one. General study points: Represented genetic and exposure-history diversity was restricted by having few donors.

Assay execution took place at the deep level. When replicate PCRs were run on sorted subsets, they used 200 ng DNA, about 30,000 T cell genomes. This table comes from immunoSEQ multiplex PCR, and its TCRdb copy is limited to in-frame clones, with some not included. The sample holds about 2 million clones; about 95% are singletons and the top ten take around 1.1%. The germline V and J ends were trimmed by 3 bases and 0 bases, with 11 bases remaining between them. Germline CDR1 is MNHNS and CDR2 is SASEGT. The length of the CDR3 is 15 residues. The chain carries TRBV6-1 and TRBJ1-1; D unclear. This TCR came from a man between 18 and 29 years old in good health. The sample was naive CD8+ T cells sorted from blood. CDR3 loop: CASSDLTEVNTEAFF. In nucleotides, the CDR3 is TGTGCCAGCAGTGATTTGACGGAAGTGAACACTGAAGCTTTCTTT.